This is a list of T cell receptor beta chains from one sample in a study of blood T cells in healthy people across ages. Using its own MiXCR run on the 5' RACE reads, TCRdb lists one record per CDR3 protein. The sample lists hundreds of thousands of distinct CDR3 sequences, about 51% seen once, with 13% in the top ten. The specimen was blood. The receptors shown here come from a woman of 80 years or more in good health. Both conserved end residues are part of each CDR3. D genes are given only for firm matches. Expanded clones are given a class, and other clones once, few, many or no size at all.

v_call,cdr3_length,clone_size,j_call,d_call,cdr3_nt,cdr3_aa
TRBV5-1,14,NA,TRBJ2-7,NA,TGCGCCAGCAGCTCCCGGAGCTCCTACAATGAGCAGTACTTC,CASSSRSSYNEQYF
TRBV3-1,15,many,TRBJ2-5,TRBD2,TGTGCCAGCAGCCCCCGAGTGGGGGGGCAAGAGACCCAGTACTTC,CASSPRVGGQETQYF
TRBV29-1,12,NA,TRBJ1-1,NA,TGCAGCGTAGAGCAGGGGCGGACTGAAGCTTTCTTT,CSVEQGRTEAFF
TRBV7-9,13,NA,TRBJ1-6,NA,TGTGCCAGCAGCTTAAGCGCCGAGGGTGCCCTCCACTTT,CASSLSAEGALHF
TRBV20-1,15,NA,TRBJ1-4,NA,TGCAGTGCGGACGGGACACACGCAACTAATGAAAAACTGTTTTTT,CSADGTHATNEKLFF
TRBV10-3,13,NA,TRBJ2-1,NA,TGTGCCATCAGTGGAGGACAGTCTAGTGAGCAGTTCTTC,CAISGGQSSEQFF
TRBV27,16,NA,TRBJ2-2,TRBD1,TGTGCCAGTTCCGCCCGGACAGGGGGCGACACCGGGGAGCTGTTTTTT,CASSARTGGDTGELFF
TRBV6-6,15,NA,TRBJ1-3,NA,TGTGCCAGCAGTTTCCAGGGCTCAGATGGAAACACCATATATTTT,CASSFQGSDGNTIYF
TRBV12-3/TRBV12-4,17,NA,TRBJ2-4,NA,TGTGCCAGCAGTTTACATGGTCGCTCGGGGCCGAAGAACATTCAGTACTTC,CASSLHGRSGPKNIQYF
TRBV7-2,18,NA,TRBJ2-2,TRBD2,TGTGCCAGCAGCTTCCGCGGGACTAGCGGGGTTTTCCCCGGGGAGCTGTTTTTT,CASSFRGTSGVFPGELFF
TRBV3-1,16,few,TRBJ2-2,TRBD1,TGTGCCAGCAGCCAAAACAGGGGCTCGAACACCGGGGAGCTGTTTTTT,CASSQNRGSNTGELFF
TRBV12-3/TRBV12-4,14,NA,TRBJ1-3,NA,TGTGCCAGCAGTCCCCGGGGCTCTGGAAACACCATATATTTT,CASSPRGSGNTIYF
TRBV3-1,16,few,TRBJ2-5,TRBD2,TGTGCCAGCAGCCAAGTTTCTAGCGGGGGGGCTGCGACCCAGTACTTC,CASSQVSSGGAATQYF
TRBV6-2/TRBV6-3,15,NA,TRBJ2-3,TRBD2,TGTGCCAGCAGGCCCGCGGGGGTAAACACAGATACGCAGTATTTT,CASRPAGVNTDTQYF
TRBV9,16,NA,TRBJ2-7,NA,TGTGCCAGCAGCGACTCACAGGGAGGTCCCCTCTACGAGCAGTACTTC,CASSDSQGGPLYEQYF
TRBV2,16,NA,TRBJ1-2,NA,TGTGCCAGCAGTGAAGCGGGACATAAAGCCCACTATGGCTACACCTTC,CASSEAGHKAHYGYTF
TRBV15,15,NA,TRBJ1-5,NA,TGTGCCACCAGCAGATCGGGACTGATCAATCAGCCCCAGCATTTT,CATSRSGLINQPQHF
TRBV14,17,many,TRBJ2-7,NA,TGTGCCAGCAGCCAAGCCAATTATGAGTGGGGCTCCTACGAGCAGTACTTC,CASSQANYEWGSYEQYF
TRBV6-2/TRBV6-3,16,NA,TRBJ2-7,NA,TGTGCCAGCAGTTACAGGGCGCCTAGGGAAACCTACGAGCAGTACTTC,CASSYRAPRETYEQYF
TRBV6-6,14,NA,TRBJ2-3,NA,TGTGCCAGCAGTTATGTGGAGTTGTCAGATACGCAGTATTTT,CASSYVELSDTQYF
TRBV10-3,15,NA,TRBJ2-1,TRBD2,TGTGCCATCAGGGCCGGACTAGCGGGGAGGGGTGAGCAGTTCTTC,CAIRAGLAGRGEQFF
TRBV7-2,14,many,TRBJ2-1,NA,TGTGCCAGCAGCGTGGGGAGCACCTACAATGAGCAGTTCTTC,CASSVGSTYNEQFF
TRBV5-6,15,many,TRBJ2-5,TRBD2,TGTGCCAGCAGCTTGGTGTCTAGCGGGGGTGAGACCCAGTACTTC,CASSLVSSGGETQYF
TRBV5-1,15,few,TRBJ1-4,NA,TGCGCCAGCAGCTTGACTACAGCGGGCGATGAAAAACTGTTTTTT,CASSLTTAGDEKLFF
TRBV7-2,13,many,TRBJ2-1,NA,TGTGCCAGCAGCTTAGCGCAAAGGGCTGAGCAGTTCTTC,CASSLAQRAEQFF
TRBV5-1,14,NA,TRBJ1-4,NA,TGCGCCAGCAGGGGGTACGCAACTAATGAAAAACTGTTTTTT,CASRGYATNEKLFF
TRBV20-1,12,NA,TRBJ1-1,NA,TGCAGTGCCACCGGGATCTCCCCAGGAGCTTTCTTT,CSATGISPGAFF
TRBV3-1,13,many,TRBJ2-7,NA,TGTGCCAGCAGCCTACAGGGACCCTACGAGCAGTACTTC,CASSLQGPYEQYF
TRBV3-1,14,many,TRBJ1-6,NA,TGTGCCAGCAGCCAACTACAGGAGAATTCACCCCTCCACTTT,CASSQLQENSPLHF
TRBV12-3/TRBV12-4,13,few,TRBJ1-2,NA,TGTGCCAGCAGACAAAGCAGGGAAGGTGGCTACACCTTC,CASRQSREGGYTF
TRBV6-6,14,NA,TRBJ2-7,NA,TGTGCCAGCAGCTCCATACAGGTGACTACGGAGCAGTACTTC,CASSSIQVTTEQYF
TRBV7-2,14,NA,TRBJ1-4,NA,TGTGCCAGCAGCTTACAGCCGTCTGGGGAAAAACTGTTTTTT,CASSLQPSGEKLFF
TRBV20-1,16,NA,TRBJ2-3,NA,TGCAGTGCTCCCGACCTCGGCCCGAGCAGCGCAGATACGCAGTATTTT,CSAPDLGPSSADTQYF
TRBV28,14,many,TRBJ2-7,TRBD2,TGTGCCAGCAGACGACTAGCGGCCTCCTCCGAGCAGTACTTC,CASRRLAASSEQYF
TRBV4-1,15,NA,TRBJ2-7,TRBD1,TGCGCCAGCAGCCAAGGACAGGGGCAACCCCACGAGCAGTACTTC,CASSQGQGQPHEQYF
TRBV7-8,14,NA,TRBJ2-5,TRBD2,TGTGCCAGCAGCCGGGGGGGTTCCCAAGAGACCCAGTACTTC,CASSRGGSQETQYF
TRBV20-1,14,many,TRBJ2-3,TRBD2,TGCAGTGCCTACCGGGCGGGAGTCACAGATACGCAGTATTTT,CSAYRAGVTDTQYF
TRBV28,15,many,TRBJ2-7,TRBD1,TGTGCCAGCAGTTTAGGAGACAGGGGCCCCTACGAGCAGTACTTC,CASSLGDRGPYEQYF
TRBV18,11,once,TRBJ2-1,NA,TGTGCCAGCTCACCAGACTCGCAGCAGTTCTTC,CASSPDSQQFF
TRBV28,15,NA,TRBJ2-5,NA,TGTGCCAGCAGTTTATCTTCGGGGGGCCTCAATGAGCAGTACTTC,CASSLSSGGLNEQYF
TRBV20-1,14,few,TRBJ2-5,NA,TGCTGTGCTAGAGGCCTACCCGTCTCGGAGACCCAGTACTTC,CCARGLPVSETQYF
TRBV18,14,NA,TRBJ1-2,NA,TGTGCCAGCTCACCCGCATGGCAGTTCTATGGCTACACCTTC,CASSPAWQFYGYTF
TRBV2,13,NA,TRBJ2-2,NA,TGTGCCAGCAGGGGAGATCAAACCGGGGAGCTGTTTTTT,CASRGDQTGELFF